This T cell receptor (beta chain) appears in the sequencing data of a study of blood T cell repertoires in COVID-19 (dated by TCRdb to the early 2020s). For the wider study: Samples from collaborators originated in the United States, Italy and Spain and spanned both the acute and convalescent phases of COVID-19. Subjects who had been exposed to COVID-19, were actively infected with it, or had recovered from it provided the deeply sampled blood TCRbeta repertoires that made up the dataset. Where available, HLA class I and class II types were obtained from metadata supplied by the sample provider rather than from assay-based typing. Nearly every sample came with metadata listing a de-identified subject ID, COVID-19 status, age in years and sex. The samples were drawn from two sources: the first 160 participants of the ongoing ImmuneRACE study, and fewer than 1,500 subjects contributed by 6 global collaborators. The repertoires were released in a freely available public database intended as a resource for research on the immune response to SARS-CoV-2. The prospective study material was composed of cDNA or gDNA derived from T cells, B-cell-depleted T cells, or PBMCs.

What the work shows at the level of the full study, not this receptor alone: The amount of clinical and demographic metadata varied by source and participant and was provided uncurated.

The CDR3 numbers 17 residues from cysteine through phenylalanine. The CDR3 DNA has 51 bases and is translated from base 1. The CDR1 and CDR2 encoded by the germline V gene are SGHTA and FQGNSA. Ends trimmed: V by 2 bases, J by 8 bases; bases unmatched to a gene: 11. The immunoSEQ Assay, a bias-controlled multiplex PCR, was used to amplify TCRbeta CDR3 regions from genomic DNA. In the source study's methods: Nucleated cell counts per sample were estimated from amplification of reference gene primers within the assay. Sequence reads were collapsed and filtered to measure the absolute abundance of every unique TCRbeta CDR3 rearrangement. For each sample, productive Simpson clonality was calculated as the square root of Simpson's diversity index across productive rearrangements. Entries here come from immuneACCESS through TCRdb and include only in-frame sequences with V and J called. Some clones fail to appear in such tables; in the studies checked, an unresolved V gene covers under half of the shortfall, and the cause of the remainder is unknown. V and J calls and clone size come straight from that table; D and trimming were deduced from the DNA. The sample data list about 130,000 clones, and over 70% of these were observed just once. The biggest ten clones account for more than 15% of the sample.

Each collaborating institution followed its own protocols to collect whole blood in K2EDTA tubes. Collaborator samples were shipped for TCRbeta analysis as frozen whole blood, isolated PBMCs, or DNA extracted from either sample type. Comments on this clone: Its antigen is not yet known. No base qualities exist here, and no much larger clone lies one base off it.

Sequencing input: peripheral blood. The rearrangement combines TRBV7-2 with TRBJ2-2; 10 junctional bases match TRBD2. This TCR came from a man older than 75 with acute or convalescent COVID-19. At the DNA level, the sequence is TGTGCCAGCAGCTTATGGACTAGCGGCCTTTTTGGGGGGGAGCTGTTTTTT. It translates to CASSLWTSGLFGGELFF.